This T cell receptor beta chain was sequenced in a study of cytomegalovirus exposure and HLA in healthy donors (dated by TCRdb to between 2016 and 2019). Broadly, across the study: An earlier analysis of 550 to 700 of the donors reported 276 Gb of sequence data and approximately 110 million unique TCR beta sequences from 150 million to 200 million T cells. An early release covering roughly 600 HLA-typed donors comprised around 300 gigabases of sequencing data and 65 million to 100 million unique TCR sequences. Of the roughly 400 genotyped donors, roughly 80% fell in the genetic ancestry cluster associated with self-reported Caucasian donors. The study aimed to test whether cataloging public T cell receptors could reveal signatures of past pathogen exposure. The study used immunosequencing to profile the T cell repertoires of some 600 subjects and linked those repertoires to cytomegalovirus serostatus. In addition to the first cohort of around 670 subjects, a separate validation cohort of over 90 different subjects was used. To predict cytomegalovirus infection status, the study brought together high-throughput TCR immunosequencing, statistical association of individual TCRs with disease status, and machine learning. In a later analysis, previously published TCR beta repertoires from 600 to 850 donors were re-analyzed and high-resolution HLA genotyping was added so that TCR occurrence patterns could be studied. Rather than drawing on any new phenotypic data, the later analysis identified candidate immune exposures from TCR beta sequences and the way those sequences occurred across donors. An earlier analysis of 500 to 650 of the donors applied high-throughput TCR beta sequencing to assess whether each TCR beta V gene segment acted as functional or pseudogenic. Donor age, sex, ethnicity and CMV serostatus were compiled together with the repertoire data. A later genetic analysis used genome-wide SNP genotypes for about 60% of the roughly 700 donors, treating that subset as a discovery cohort. Every discovery cohort repertoire had been produced on one sequencing platform. Class I and class II HLA loci were covered by the typing at four-digit resolution. Typing coverage differed by locus: A, B, C, DRB1 and DQB1 were typed in about 620-640 donors, DQA1 in about 500, DPA1 in around 600, and DPB1 in roughly 450. Four to six DR-DQ haplotypes were handled as single units for association and clustering, since linkage in the cohort was strong. On average, 235,054 unique TCR beta nucleotide sequences were sequenced per donor among 398 genotyped donors of the cohort, with roughly 20% of those sequences being non-productive.

The investigation overall reported the following: Because HLA typing was missing for some donors at each locus, association tests included only the typed subset. Because the 87-base-pair reads could not distinguish some IMGT-functional V segments, including TRBV6-2 and TRBV6-3, those segments were excluded. The authors suggested that the approach could potentially be generalized to other disease states and immunological phenotypes. Strong co-occurrence of HLA alleles, especially DR and DQ, made assigning TCR associations to individual alleles difficult. Linkage disequilibrium might explain the correlated functional status among segregating V segments, but an unknown experimental factor could not be ruled out. A later analysis found that HLA-associated TCR beta chains were more clonally expanded and had lower generation probabilities than equally common non-associated chains. In a later analysis, most CMV-associated TCR beta chains were found to appear HLA-restricted, with HLA associations seemingly driven largely by CMV exposure. Sequencing depth was assumed to be roughly uniform across donors in the presence/absence analyses, though that assumption may not hold. In both the original and validation cohorts, the classifier was reported to diagnose cytomegalovirus status with high specificity and sensitivity. According to a later analysis, TCR association rates differed among HLA loci, with DRB1 alleles showing the most associated TCRs and HLA-C alleles showing the fewest. Broadly in line with IMGT annotations, most TCR beta V segments showed up in productive rearrangements about 87% or about 30% of the time in an earlier analysis of several hundred of the donors. In a later genetic analysis, a missense DCLRE1C variant was associated with V-gene and J-gene trimming of TCR beta chains, and the association was replicated in an independent cohort. A later analysis associated 16,951 TCR beta sequences with specific HLA alleles at a false discovery rate of 0.05. CMV serostatus was the only immune exposure information available for the cohort. A few of the identified cytomegalovirus-associated TCR beta chains were confirmed in vitro to be specific for cytomegalovirus antigens. A further reported finding was that TCR beta sequences accurately predicted the HLA-A and HLA-B alleles for most subjects in the first cohort. In a later genetic analysis, fewer N-insertions in productive TCRs were reported among donors in an Asian-associated ancestry cluster than the roughly 700-donor mean. Most TCR sequences were observed very rarely across donors, whereas some public TCRs were present in many individuals. In the study, some 160 TCR beta chains were listed as associated with cytomegalovirus. A cluster of highly shared sequence variants was judged likely to represent a technical artifact of the sequencing pipeline. This cohort had only TCR beta chains sequenced, and the lack of alpha or paired-chain data limited which features could be detected. The earlier analysis of approximately 540 of the donors excluded approximately 17 rarely observed V segments, including chromosome 9 orphons, because counts were too low. Several of the top co-occurrence clusters appeared to be linked to parvovirus B19, influenza, CMV and Epstein-Barr virus, according to a later analysis.

The cohort consisted of 650 to 700 healthy bone marrow donors. Cohort members were all nominally healthy when sampled, although unrecorded immune exposures were likely present. The donor was CMV seronegative and was included in the group of several hundred seronegative cohort members. Every donor gave a peripheral blood sample, and the peripheral blood mononuclear cells from that sample were used for TCR beta sequencing. Genomic DNA was extracted from the blood cell samples with the Qiagen DNeasy Blood Extraction Kit. To note about this clone: What antigen it recognizes has not been identified. Qualities for individual bases were not recorded, and no much larger clone is one base off.

The protocol used for the library was the immunoSEQ multiplex PCR assay. The multiplex PCR relied on a mix of 60 forward primers for TCR Vbeta segments and 13 reverse primers for TCR Jbeta segments. The CDR3 region of rearranged TCR beta genes was amplified from genomic DNA by a multiplex PCR assay. The Illumina HiSeq System was used to sequence the amplified TCR beta libraries as 87-base-pair reads. For the original study's pipeline: A later analysis tallied tens of millions of unique TCR beta chains across the 650 to 750 repertoires, and 10 million to 11 million of those chains were shared by two or more donors. To remove PCR and sequencing errors, raw reads were error-corrected and collapsed into unique sequences using a nearest-neighbor algorithm that merged closely related sequences. Alignment of CDR3 sequences to IMGT reference sequences was used to assign V, D and J gene segments. Each retained sequence needed at least a six-nucleotide match to both a V gene segment and a J gene segment. A rearrangement was called productive if the CDR3 had no stop codons and remained in frame with V and J, and every other rearrangement was called non-productive. Following IMGT convention, CDR3 was defined as the stretch from the second conserved V-encoded cysteine up to the conserved J-encoded phenylalanine. The earlier analysis of a few hundred of the donors excluded any sequence lacking an unambiguous match to a single V gene segment. In an earlier analysis of approximately 590 of the donors, V segments were called functional above 56.7% productive rearrangements and were called segregating when the between-donor standard deviation exceeded 5%. A statistical classification framework was built to diagnose cytomegalovirus status from the catalog of TCR beta chain sequences. A later analysis assigned V and J genes by comparing TCR nucleotide sequences with IMGT/GENE-DB human TR gene sequences. The TCRdist pipeline was used in a later analysis to assign CDR3 sequences and most-parsimonious VDJ recombination scenarios. In a later analysis, each TCR beta chain was defined by its CDR3 amino acid sequence together with its V-gene family, and reads lacking a unique V-gene family were excluded. A later analysis removed 550 to 650 highly shared, low-generation-probability nucleotide sequences to deal with suspected cross-contamination and a sequencing artifact. For each public chain, a later analysis derived a clonal expansion index from normalized ranks of inferred template counts within each repertoire. A later analysis computed generation probabilities with a VDJ recombination model fitted to out-of-frame rearrangements, and checked the results against IGoR. A later analysis scored TCR-TCR, TCR-HLA and TCR-CMV co-occurrence with hypergeometric tests, applying a repertoire-size bias correction to TCR pairs. False discovery rates were estimated in a later analysis by permuting HLA or CMV assignments 20 times. A later analysis grouped co-occurring TCRs with DBSCAN, adding TCRdist sequence similarity when clustering within HLA-allele-positive subsets. Repertoires with fewer than 30,000 or more than 120,000 public chains, plus five repertoires with anomalous nucleotide sharing, were excluded from co-occurrence clustering. TCRdb's version of the immuneACCESS table is confined to in-frame rearrangements and falls short of the full clone set. An unresolved V gene accounts for under half of the shortfall where checked; the remainder is of unknown origin. The DNA gave D and trimming, while V, J and clone size come from that table. A total of about 200,000 clones appear in this sample, around 81% of them only once. The ten largest clones capture less than 2% of the sample.

Looking up the germline V gene yields CDR1 SGHTA and CDR2 FQGTGA. The CDR3 runs 14 amino acids, cysteine and phenylalanine included. The read is trimmed to its CDR3 DNA, 42 bases read in frame from base 1. The junction shows trimming of 2 bases on V and 4 bases on J, plus 12 bases between the germline ends. The rearrangement combines TRBV7-3 with TRBJ2-7, with TRBD2 perhaps the D gene, on 5 matching bases. The clonotype comes from a man younger than 45 in good health and CMV-seronegative. The sample comprised PBMCs. The CDR3 sequence is CASSLSPEGYEQYF. The DNA sequence reads TGTGCCAGCAGCTTATCGCCAGAGGGTTACGAGCAGTACTTC.